This is a list of T cell receptor beta chains from one sample in a study of beta chain features in type 1 diabetes. Using immunoSEQ multiplex PCR, the repertoire was profiled, and TCRdb retains in-frame clones only, with some absent. The sample includes over 120,000 clones, over 9.5% of them seen just once. Input material: naive CD4+ T cells from blood. The source is a man aged 18-30 years in good health. Each CDR3 is given with its conserved first and last residue. The D gene is left open where the match is weak. Clone size appears in some rows only: once, few, many, or a class for an expanded clone.

TRBV5-6	TRBJ2-7	-	TRBD1	TGTGCCAGCAGCTCGCGACAGGGGAGATCCTACGAGCAGTACTTC	CASSSRQGRSYEQYF
TRBV30	TRBJ2-7	few	TRBD1	TGTGCCTGGACGGACAGGGGGCTCTACGAGCAGTACTTC	CAWTDRGLYEQYF
TRBV25-1	TRBJ2-3	few	-	TGTGCCAGCAGCCCCACTCCCGCAGATACGCAGTATTTT	CASSPTPADTQYF
TRBV4-3	TRBJ2-3	many	-	TGCGCCAGCAGCCAAGGTGGGCAAGATACGCAGTATTTT	CASSQGGQDTQYF
TRBV11-2	TRBJ2-3	-	-	TGTGCCAGCAGCTTAGTTCGGGGGAGCACAGATACGCAGTATTTT	CASSLVRGSTDTQYF
TRBV6-5	TRBJ2-6	few	TRBD1	TGTGCCAGCAGGACAGGGCTTGCCAACGTCCTGACTTTC	CASRTGLANVLTF
TRBV19	TRBJ1-6	few	-	TGTGCCAGTAGTAACAGTAAAGATTCACCCCTCCACTTT	CASSNSKDSPLHF
TRBV5-6	TRBJ1-2	-	-	TGTGCCAGCAGCTTGGGAGTCAGGGCGATTGGCTACACCTTC	CASSLGVRAIGYTF
TRBV30	TRBJ1-2	few	-	TGTGCCTGGATTCGGGGGGTCTATGGCTACACCTTC	CAWIRGVYGYTF
TRBV9	TRBJ2-1	few	TRBD2	TGTGCCAGCAGCCTAACCGGGACTAGCGGGGCGAAACAGTTCTTC	CASSLTGTSGAKQFF
TRBV4-2	TRBJ1-1	few	TRBD1	TGTGCCAGCAGCCTACCGGACAGGGGTAGGAACACTGAAGCTTTCTTT	CASSLPDRGRNTEAFF
TRBV5-1	TRBJ2-3	few	-	TGCGCCAGCAGCTGGAACGGGATGATCACAGATACGCAGTATTTT	CASSWNGMITDTQYF
TRBV7-6	TRBJ1-1	once	-	TGTGCCAGCAGCTCTCAACAGGGTACCGGTGAAGCTTTCTTT	CASSSQQGTGEAFF
TRBV6-5	TRBJ2-3	few	-	TGTGCCTCGTCCCGGGACTTGAGCACAGATACGCAGTATTTT	CASSRDLSTDTQYF
TRBV5-6	TRBJ1-2	-	-	TGTGCCAGCAGCACCGAGGGCTATGGCTATACCTTC	CASSTEGYGYTF
TRBV5-1	TRBJ2-5	-	-	TGCGCCAGCAGCTTGTGGCACCAAGAGACCCAGTACTTC	CASSLWHQETQYF
TRBV6-5	TRBJ2-5	-	TRBD2	TGTGTAGGTGCGGGGGTGGGGGAGACCCAGTACTTC	CVGAGVGETQYF
TRBV7-2	TRBJ1-3	-	-	TGTGCCAGCAGCTTCACAGGGAACTCTGGAAACACCATATATTTT	CASSFTGNSGNTIYF
TRBV7-9	TRBJ1-6	few	-	TGTGCCAGCAGCTTAGTTTCAGATTATAATTCACCCCTCCACTTT	CASSLVSDYNSPLHF
TRBV18	TRBJ2-1	many	TRBD1	TGTGCCAGCTCACCACGGGACAGGGTGTATGAGCAGTTCTTC	CASSPRDRVYEQFF
TRBV29-1	TRBJ1-2	many	TRBD1	TGCAGCGTTGAAGGGACAGGTACAGGCTACACCTTC	CSVEGTGTGYTF
TRBV28	TRBJ2-7	few	-	TGTGCCAGCAGTTTAGGCAGGGGTGTTTCCTACGAGCAGTACTTC	CASSLGRGVSYEQYF
TRBV6-1	TRBJ2-7	-	-	TGTGCCAGCAGTGGATGGGGGACACGCAACCCCTACGAGCAGTACTTC	CASSGWGTRNPYEQYF
TRBV7-9	TRBJ2-5	few	-	TGTGCCAGCAGCACTCCTCCCGGGGGGCGGGGCGGACAAGAGACCCAGTACTTC	CASSTPPGGRGGQETQYF
TRBV6-5	TRBJ2-7	-	TRBD1	TGTGCCAGCAGTTACCGGGGACAGGGCGTCTACGAGCAGTACTTC	CASSYRGQGVYEQYF
TRBV7-2	TRBJ2-2	-	TRBD2	TGTGCCAGCAGCTCTTTTCCGGGACTAGCGGGGATTCGGGAGCTGTTTTTT	CASSSFPGLAGIRELFF
TRBV14	TRBJ1-1	few	-	TGTGCCAGCAGCCAAGATTTGGGAGGGATGAACACTGAAGCTTTCTTT	CASSQDLGGMNTEAFF
TRBV6-1	TRBJ2-7	-	TRBD2	TGTGCCAGCAGGTCCGGGGAGGGGAGCGCCTACGAGCAGTACTTC	CASRSGEGSAYEQYF
TRBV6-6	TRBJ2-1	-	-	TGTGCCAGCACCTTTGACAGTTACAATGAGCAGTTCTTC	CASTFDSYNEQFF
TRBV4-3	TRBJ2-1	many	TRBD2	TGCGCCAGCAGCTCCCGGGGGACTAGCCGCAATGAGCAGTTCTTC	CASSSRGTSRNEQFF
TRBV6-5	TRBJ1-1	-	-	TGTGCCAGCAGTTACTCGAAGCAGGGAACTGAAGCTTTCTTT	CASSYSKQGTEAFF
TRBV30	TRBJ1-5	many	TRBD1	TGTGCCTGCAAACAGGGGGCTGGACAGCCCCAGCATTTT	CACKQGAGQPQHF
TRBV7-2	TRBJ2-7	-	TRBD1	TGTGCCAGCAGCACCACCGGGACAGGCGACTCTTACTACGAGCAGTACTTC	CASSTTGTGDSYYEQYF
TRBV7-2	TRBJ2-7	few	TRBD1	TGTGCCAGCAGCTTAGACGGACAGGGACTCTACGAGCAGTACTTC	CASSLDGQGLYEQYF
TRBV5-5	TRBJ2-2	-	TRBD1	TGTGCCAGCAGCTTGTTCGGGACAGATAACACCGGGGAGCTGTTTTTT	CASSLFGTDNTGELFF
TRBV30	TRBJ2-7	-	-	TGTGTCTGGAGTGTTCAGGGAGGAACCTACGAGCAGTACTTC	CVWSVQGGTYEQYF
TRBV30	TRBJ2-2	-	TRBD1	TGTGCCTGGAGGGCAGGGGGAACCGGGGAGCTGTTTTTT	CAWRAGGTGELFF
TRBV7-9	TRBJ2-6	many	-	TGTGCCAGCAGCCCCTCCAGCGCTAGCTCTGGGGCCAACGTCCTGACTTTC	CASSPSSASSGANVLTF
TRBV7-3	TRBJ2-3	-	-	TGTGCCAGCAGCTTAACGTGGGCGTTGGCAGATACGCAGTATTTT	CASSLTWALADTQYF
TRBV5-1	TRBJ1-2	-	TRBD1	TGCGCCAGTGCGGACAGGAGCCTCTATGGCTACACCTTC	CASADRSLYGYTF
TRBV5-6	TRBJ2-7	-	-	TGTGCCAGCAGTCCTGGACAGAACTACGAGCAGTACTTC	CASSPGQNYEQYF
TRBV19	TRBJ1-2	-	TRBD1	TGTGCCTCCTCAATGGGGCAGGGGGCATCGGGCTACACCTTC	CASSMGQGASGYTF
TRBV10-3	TRBJ2-5	few	-	TGTGCCATCAGTGGAAACACAGGGTTGGAGACCCAGTACTTC	CAISGNTGLETQYF
TRBV7-2	TRBJ2-7	-	-	TGTGCCAGCAGCTCGCGACAGTTCTCCGAGCAGTACTTC	CASSSRQFSEQYF
TRBV30	TRBJ2-2	-	-	TGTGCCTGGAGTTCGGCGGTGACCGGGGAGCTGTTTTTT	CAWSSAVTGELFF
TRBV5-4	TRBJ2-1	many	-	TGTGCCAGCAGCCAACCCGGGAAGTCCTACAATGAGCAGTTCTTC	CASSQPGKSYNEQFF
TRBV10-1	TRBJ2-7	-	-	TGCGCCAGCAGCCCCGGGACCGCGGGACGGGAGCAGTACTTC	CASSPGTAGREQYF
TRBV19	TRBJ1-2	few	TRBD1	TGTGCCGCCACAGGGGTTGGTTCCGACTATGGCTACACCTTC	CAATGVGSDYGYTF
TRBV5-6	TRBJ2-3	-	TRBD1	TGTGCCAGCAGCTTGGGACAGGGGAGTACAGATACGCAGTATTTT	CASSLGQGSTDTQYF
TRBV19	TRBJ2-1	-	-	TGTGCCAGTACCCCACGGGGAGCTGCGGATGAGCAGTTCTTC	CASTPRGAADEQFF
TRBV7-6	TRBJ1-5	-	TRBD1	TGTGCCAGCAGCTTAGGACAGGGTGGTCAGCCCCAGCATTTT	CASSLGQGGQPQHF